The present TCR beta chain was sequenced within a study of blood T cell repertoires in COVID-19. Study-wide context: Spain, Italy and the United States supplied samples that represented acute and convalescent COVID-19. T cells, B-cell-depleted T cells, or PBMCs supplied cDNA or gDNA.

Those enrolled in Seattle joined during active infection and were followed longitudinally afterward. The CDR3 consists of 13 residues. V was pared by 4 bases and J by 8 bases, with 11 bases between. Germline values: CDR1 SGHTA, CDR2 FQGNSA. Original methodology: It was from reference gene primer amplification that nucleated cell counts were estimated. Repertoires were generated with immunoSEQ multiplex PCR, while TCRdb's copy carries only in-frame clones and drops some. V, J and clone size derive from that table, while D and trimming were established from the DNA sequence. Counted here are around 260,000 clones, under 85% occurring once; the ten biggest clones make up around 1%.

This receptor was obtained from a human donor with COVID-19, enrolled during active disease. The donor label of this sample is uncertain. The sequenced material came from peripheral blood. This chain joins TRBV7-2 and TRBJ1-4; unclear D gene. For the CDR3, the DNA is TGTGCCAGCAGCTCCCTTACCCAGGAAAAACTGTTTTTT. This gives the protein CASSSLTQEKLFF.